Detailed here is one T cell receptor beta chain. Its antigen is not identified. PCR primers comprised 60 Vbeta and 13 Jbeta primers. Profiled with immunoSEQ multiplex PCR; TCRdb holds only in-frame clones, not every one. Of around 150,000 clones in the sample, more than 75% were seen once. The data were obtained in a study of cytomegalovirus exposure and HLA in healthy donors. Study outcomes and limitations: The likely explanation for a cluster of highly shared sequence variants was sequencing artifact. Serostatus for CMV was the only available immune exposure information. The authors enumerated over 150 TCR beta chains as linked to cytomegalovirus.

Germline assignment: CDR1 MDHEN and CDR2 SYDVKM. CDR3 length: 16 residues. Trimming stripped 5 bases from V and 3 bases from J, with 16 bases between. The sequence derives from a man aged 50 or older in good health and CMV-seronegative. The chain employs TRBV28 and TRBJ2-2; a possible D gene is TRBD2 (6 bases). What was sequenced was PBMCs. CDR3: CASSPLRGIDTGELFF. The CDR3 bases are TGTGCCAGCAGTCCACTGCGGGGAATTGACACCGGGGAGCTGTTTTTT.